These 6 T cell receptor beta chains originate from one sample sequenced in a study of T cell responses to AZD1222 COVID-19 vaccine. Using immunoSEQ multiplex PCR, the repertoire was profiled, and TCRdb retains in-frame clones only, with some absent. The sample includes approximately 150,000 clones, around nine tenths of them seen just once. The specimen was peripheral blood, collected on day 0 of AZD1222 vaccination. The receptors stem from an adult in good health.

The rearrangement links TRBV2 to TRBJ2-2; no definite D call. CDR1 and CDR2 from the germline V gene are SNHLY and FYNNEI. V dropped 6 bases and J dropped 0 bases, with 8 bases sitting between them. The CDR3 consists of 14 residues. CDR3: CASSRFSNTGELFF. The CDR3 DNA reads TGTGCCAGCAGCAGGTTTTCGAACACCGGGGAGCTGTTTTTT. Combining the CDR3 with reference TRBV2 and TRBJ2-2 gives the whole variable domain EPEVTQTPSHQVTQMGQEVILRCVPISNHLYFYWYRQILGQKVEFLVSFYNNEISEKSEIFDDQFSVERPDGSNFTLKIRSTKLEDSAMYFCASSRFSNTGELFFGEGSRLTVL.

The chain links TRBV7-2 to TRBJ1-2; D unresolved. The CDR3 runs 14 residues. From germline, CDR1 is SGHTA and CDR2 FQGNSA. Trimming cost V 1 base and J 8 bases, with 14 bases left between them. CDR3 in amino acids: CASSLVGPRGGYTF. The CDR3 DNA reads as TGTGCCAGCAGCTTAGTCGGGCCCCGTGGGGGCTACACCTTC.

This chain connects TRBV12-5 to TRBJ1-2; 7 nucleotides match TRBD1. Germline CDR1 and CDR2: LGHNT and FRNRAP. There are 16 residues in the CDR3. V shed 4 bases, J shed 4 bases, and the junction held 12 bases outside the gene matches. This CDR3 reads CASGSLRDRSLYGYTF. In DNA form, the CDR3 reads TGTGCTAGTGGTTCACTACGGGACAGATCTCTCTATGGCTACACCTTC.

The V gene is TRBV7-2, the J gene TRBJ2-3; D remains ambiguous. Trimming took 1 base from V and 6 from J, leaving 14 bases between them. CDR3 length equals 15 residues. Germline assignment: CDR1 SGHTA and CDR2 FQGNSA. The CDR3 reads CASSLVGDWADTQYF. As DNA, the CDR3 is TGTGCCAGCAGCTTAGTTGGCGACTGGGCGGATACGCAGTATTTT. Full variable domain (remainder filled in from reference TRBV7-2 and TRBJ2-3): GAGVSQSPSNKVTEKGKDVELRCDPISGHTALYWYRQSLGQGLEFLIYFQGNSAPDKSGLPSDRFSAERTGGSVSTLTIQRTQQEDSAVYLCASSLVGDWADTQYFGPGTRLTVL.

This chain links TRBV24-1 with TRBJ2-3; D remains ambiguous. The CDR3 spans 15 residues. Trimming took off 0 bases at V and 1 base at J, with 7 bases between the two ends. CDR1 KGHDR and CDR2 SFDVKD come from the germline V gene. CDR3 coding DNA: TGTGCCACCAGTGATTTGGTCACCTGCACAGATACGCAGTATTTT. Protein: CATSDLVTCTDTQYF.

The V and J genes are TRBV6-5 and TRBJ2-2; a weak D match, TRBD1 (6 bases). Germline V gene data show CDR1 as MNHEY and CDR2 as SVGAGI. The CDR3 length is 16 residues. Trimming took 0 bases from V and 3 from J, leaving 11 bases between them. This chain's CDR3 is CASSYSTRGDTGELFF. CDR3 in DNA: TGTGCCAGCAGTTACTCGACCAGGGGTGACACCGGGGAGCTGTTTTTT.